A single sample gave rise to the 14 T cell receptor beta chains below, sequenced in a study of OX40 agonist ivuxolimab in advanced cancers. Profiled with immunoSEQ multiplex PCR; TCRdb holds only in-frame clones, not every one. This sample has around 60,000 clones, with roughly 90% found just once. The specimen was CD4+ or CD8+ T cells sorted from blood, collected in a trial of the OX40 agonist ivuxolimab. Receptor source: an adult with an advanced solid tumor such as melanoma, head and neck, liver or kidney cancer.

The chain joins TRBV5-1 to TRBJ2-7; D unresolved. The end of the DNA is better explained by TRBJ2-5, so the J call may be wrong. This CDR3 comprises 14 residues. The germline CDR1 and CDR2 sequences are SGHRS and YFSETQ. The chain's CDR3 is CASSKNPRKETQYF. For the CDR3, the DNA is TGCGCCAGCAGCAAAAATCCCCGTAAGGAGACCCAGTACTTC.

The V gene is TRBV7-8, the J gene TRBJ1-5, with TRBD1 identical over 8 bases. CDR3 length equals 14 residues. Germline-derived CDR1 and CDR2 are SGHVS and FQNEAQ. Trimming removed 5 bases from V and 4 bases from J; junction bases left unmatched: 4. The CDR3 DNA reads TGTGCCAGCAGCGCGTACAGGGGGAATCAGCCCCAGCATTTT. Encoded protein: CASSAYRGNQPQHF. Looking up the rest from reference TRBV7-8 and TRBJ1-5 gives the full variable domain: GAGVSQSPRYKVAKRGQDVALRCDPISGHVSLFWYQQALGQGPEFLTYFQNEAQLDKSGLPSDRFFAERPEGSVSTLKIQRTQQEDSAVYLCASSAYRGNQPQHFGDGTRLSIL.

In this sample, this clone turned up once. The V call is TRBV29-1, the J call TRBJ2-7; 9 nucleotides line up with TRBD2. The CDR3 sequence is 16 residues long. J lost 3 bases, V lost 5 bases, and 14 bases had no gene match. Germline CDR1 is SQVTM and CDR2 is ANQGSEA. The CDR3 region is CSVQWWDSGSIYEQYF. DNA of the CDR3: TGCAGCGTTCAATGGTGGGATAGCGGGAGTATCTACGAGCAGTACTTC.

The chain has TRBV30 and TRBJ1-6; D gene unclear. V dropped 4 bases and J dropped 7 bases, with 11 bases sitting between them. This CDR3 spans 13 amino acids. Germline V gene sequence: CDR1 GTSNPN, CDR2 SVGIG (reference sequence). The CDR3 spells CAWTSAGNSPLHF. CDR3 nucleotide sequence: TGTGCCTGGACCTCCGCAGGAAATTCACCCCTCCACTTT.

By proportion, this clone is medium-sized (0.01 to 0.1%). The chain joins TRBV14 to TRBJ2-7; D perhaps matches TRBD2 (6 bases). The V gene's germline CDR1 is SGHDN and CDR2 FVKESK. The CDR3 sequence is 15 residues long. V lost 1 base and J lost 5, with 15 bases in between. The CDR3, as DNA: TGTGCCAGCAGCCAAGCCCTGGGTCTAGCGCACGAGCAGTACTTC. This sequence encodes CASSQALGLAHEQYF.

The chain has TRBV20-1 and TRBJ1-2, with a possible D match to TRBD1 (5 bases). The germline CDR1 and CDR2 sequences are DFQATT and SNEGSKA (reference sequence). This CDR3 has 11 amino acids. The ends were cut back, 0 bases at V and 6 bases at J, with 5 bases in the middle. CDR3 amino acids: CSAREGDGYTF. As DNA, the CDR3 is TGCAGTGCTAGAGAGGGGGATGGCTACACCTTC.

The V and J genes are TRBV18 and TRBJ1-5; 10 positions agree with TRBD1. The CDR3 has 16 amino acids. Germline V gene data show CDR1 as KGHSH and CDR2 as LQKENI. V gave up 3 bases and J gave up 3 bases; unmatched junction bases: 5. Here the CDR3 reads CASSPGTGAFNQPQHF. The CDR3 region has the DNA TGTGCCAGCTCACCTGGGACAGGGGCGTTCAATCAGCCCCAGCATTTT.

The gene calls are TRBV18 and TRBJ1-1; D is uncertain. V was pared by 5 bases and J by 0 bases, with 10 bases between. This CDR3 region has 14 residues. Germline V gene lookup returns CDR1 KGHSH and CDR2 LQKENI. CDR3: CASSAQNMNTEAFF. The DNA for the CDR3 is TGTGCCAGCTCAGCCCAAAACATGAACACTGAAGCTTTCTTT.

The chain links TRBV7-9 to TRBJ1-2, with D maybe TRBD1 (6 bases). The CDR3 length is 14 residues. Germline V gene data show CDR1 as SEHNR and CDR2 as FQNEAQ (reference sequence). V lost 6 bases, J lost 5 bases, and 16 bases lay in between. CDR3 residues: CASSLIGDNYGYTF. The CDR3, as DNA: TGTGCCAGCAGTTTGATTGGGGACAATTATGGCTACACCTTC.

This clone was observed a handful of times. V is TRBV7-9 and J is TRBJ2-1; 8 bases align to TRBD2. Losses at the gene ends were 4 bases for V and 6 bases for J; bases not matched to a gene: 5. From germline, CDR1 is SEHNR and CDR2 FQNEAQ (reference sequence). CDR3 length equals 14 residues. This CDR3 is CASSSPSGGNEQFF. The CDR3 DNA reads TGTGCCAGCAGCTCCCCCAGCGGGGGCAATGAGCAGTTCTTC.

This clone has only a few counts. CDR3 coding DNA: TGTGCCAGCAGCTCACAGGGAAATCTCTTATCCTCCTACGAGCAGTACTTC. It codes for CASSSQGNLLSSYEQYF. The chain joins TRBV28 to TRBJ2-5; D might be TRBD1 (6 bases). Gene TRBJ2-7 matches the end of the DNA better, so the J call may be wrong. Germline values: CDR1 MDHEN, CDR2 SYDVKM. The CDR3 contains 17 residues.

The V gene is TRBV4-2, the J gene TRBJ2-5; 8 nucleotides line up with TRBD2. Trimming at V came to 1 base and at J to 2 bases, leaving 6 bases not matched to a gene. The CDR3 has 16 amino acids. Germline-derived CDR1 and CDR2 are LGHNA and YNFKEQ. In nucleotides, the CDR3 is TGTGCCAGCAGCCAAGGAAATAGCGGGACACAAGAGACCCAGTACTTC. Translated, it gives CASSQGNSGTQETQYF.

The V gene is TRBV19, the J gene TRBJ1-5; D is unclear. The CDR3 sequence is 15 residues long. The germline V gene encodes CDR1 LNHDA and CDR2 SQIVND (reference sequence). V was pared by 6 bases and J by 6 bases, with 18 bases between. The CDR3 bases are TGTGCCAGTAGCCGTCACGAGGGATTAGGTCAGCCCCAGCATTTT. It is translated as CASSRHEGLGQPQHF. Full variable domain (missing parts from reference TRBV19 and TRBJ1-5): DGGITQSPKYLFRKEGQNVTLSCEQNLNHDAMYWYRQDPGQGLRLIYYSQIVNDFQKGDIAEGYSVSREKKESFPLTVTSAQKNPTAFYLCASSRHEGLGQPQHFGDGTRLSIL.

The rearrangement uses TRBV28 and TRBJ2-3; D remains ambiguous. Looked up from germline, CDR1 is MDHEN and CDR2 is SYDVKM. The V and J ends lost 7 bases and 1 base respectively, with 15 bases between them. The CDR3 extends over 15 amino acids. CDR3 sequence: CASTGTLPGTDTQYF. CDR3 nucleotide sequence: TGTGCCAGCACCGGAACTCTACCAGGCACAGATACGCAGTATTTT. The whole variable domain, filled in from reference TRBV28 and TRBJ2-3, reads DVKVTQSSRYLVKRTGEKVFLECVQDMDHENMFWYRQDPGLGLRLIYFSYDVKMKEKGDIPEGYSVSREKKERFSLILESASTNQTSMYLCASTGTLPGTDTQYFGPGTRLTVL.